The next 20 T cell receptor beta chains were all read from a single sample in a study of post-analysis software for immune sequencing data. Study-wide results and caveats: When patients were compared with controls, 4 or 5 TRBV segments were more frequent, TRBV5-6, TRBV5-1 and TRBV20-1 among them.

No antigens are known for them. Unique molecular identifiers were built into the TCR beta cDNA libraries. TCRdb reanalysed the PCR reads using MiXCR and keeps one entry per CDR3 protein. The sample lists hundreds of thousands of distinct CDR3 sequences; 55% to 60% were seen once. The sample was blood. These receptors were obtained from a girl aged 2-10 years with multiple sclerosis.

This clonotype was observed a handful of times. This chain links TRBV20-1 with TRBJ2-5, with D possibly being TRBD1 (6 bases). The end of the DNA is better explained by TRBJ2-7, so the J call may be wrong. CDR1 is DFQATT, CDR2 SNEGSKA, per germline (reference sequence). The length of the CDR3 is 14 residues. The CDR3 sequence: CSASLQGTVNEQYF. The CDR3, as DNA: TGCAGTGCTAGTTTACAGGGAACGGTCAACGAGCAGTACTTC.

This sequence joins TRBV6-2 or TRBV6-3 and TRBJ2-7; 12 nucleotides align to TRBD2. The end of the DNA fits TRBJ2-5 better, so the J call may be wrong. This CDR3 spans 15 amino acids. Germline lookup yields CDR1 MNHEY and CDR2 SVGEGT. The CDR3 sequence is CASSYSGTSGETQYF. The DNA of the CDR3 is TGTGCCAGCAGTTACTCCGGGACTAGCGGGGAGACCCAGTACTTC.

The chain joins TRBV20-1 to TRBJ2-1; D is unresolved. The CDR3 runs to 17 residues. Looked up from germline, CDR1 is DFQATT and CDR2 is SNEGSKA (reference sequence). Between the trimmed V and J ends, which lost 1 base and 2 bases, there was a span of 18 bases. CDR3 sequence (DNA): TGCAGTGCTAGAGGCGGTCGGCGACAAAGGGCCTACAATGAGCAGTTCTTC. This gives the protein CSARGGRRQRAYNEQFF.

This clonotype was seen only a few times. This chain uses TRBV6-5 with TRBJ1-2; D remains ambiguous. CDR1 and CDR2 (germline): MNHEY, SVGAGI. Deletions cut 0 bases from V and 1 base from J, with 6 bases between. The CDR3 contains 14 residues. CDR3 residues: CASSYSRLNYGYTF. CDR3 nucleotide sequence: TGTGCCAGCAGTTACTCTAGGCTTAACTATGGCTACACCTTC.

This chain links TRBV11-2 with TRBJ2-1, with 10 bases lining up with TRBD2. The CDR3 loop spans 18 amino acids. Trimming at V came to 6 bases and at J to 8 bases, leaving 19 bases not matched to a gene. CDR1 and CDR2 from the germline V gene are SGHAT and FQNNGV. This CDR3 is CASSITGPAGGLRDEQFF. CDR3 DNA: TGTGCCAGCAGTATAACGGGACCAGCGGGGGGGCTTAGGGATGAGCAGTTCTTC.

This clonotype has a single count. J is TRBJ2-5 and V is TRBV5-1; D remains unclear. The CDR3 consists of 13 residues. Per germline, CDR1 SGHRS and CDR2 YFSETQ. V was shortened by 3 bases and J by 3 bases, with 9 bases between the two germline ends. This CDR3 is CASSYSVKETQYF. DNA of the CDR3: TGCGCCAGCAGCTACAGTGTTAAAGAGACCCAGTACTTC.

The CDR3 region has the DNA TGTGCCAGCAGCCCCCGACTAGCGGGGGGGCAAACAGATACGCAGTATTTT. Its translation: CASSPRLAGGQTDTQYF. The chain couples TRBV11-2 to TRBJ2-3; 14 nucleotides line up with TRBD2. The CDR3 is made up of 17 amino acids. Germline CDR1 is SGHAT and CDR2 is FQNNGV. The V gene end was trimmed by 5 bases and the J gene end by 3 bases; junction bases not matched to a gene: 7.

This sequence joins TRBV4-1 and TRBJ2-1; D is ambiguous. The length of the CDR3 is 14 residues. Trimming left V 1 base short and J 7 bases short, with 11 bases between. CDR1 and CDR2 from the germline V gene are MGHRA and YSYEKL. Here the CDR3 DNA reads TGCGCCAGCAGCCAAGGACAAACGGAGAATGAGCAGTTCTTC. Residues: CASSQGQTENEQFF.

The CDR3 DNA follows: TGCAGTGCTAGAGATCTTCTCTACGGATCCTCCAGCTCACCCCTCCACTTT. Amino acids: CSARDLLYGSSSSPLHF. V gene TRBV20-1 combines with J gene TRBJ1-6; D not resolved. The CDR3 contains 17 residues. The V gene's germline CDR1 is DFQATT and CDR2 SNEGSKA (reference sequence). V lost 0 bases, J lost 10 bases, and 22 bases lay in between.

The chain uses TRBV2 and TRBJ1-2; 7 positions agree with TRBD1. The V gene end was trimmed by 6 bases and the J gene end by 4 bases; junction bases not matched to a gene: 8. The CDR3 extends over 14 amino acids. Germline loops: CDR1 SNHLY, CDR2 FYNNEI. The CDR3 protein is CASRGRDSLYGYTF. DNA for the CDR3: TGTGCCAGCAGGGGCCGGGACAGCCTCTATGGCTACACCTTC.

This chain links TRBV7-2 with TRBJ1-3, with 8 bases lining up with TRBD1. The V and J ends lost 5 bases and 2 bases, in that order; junction bases with no gene match: 5. Germline assignment: CDR1 SGHTA and CDR2 FQGNSA. CDR3 length: 15 amino acids. The CDR3 DNA reads TGTGCCAGCAGCCCATGGACAGGGACTGGAAACACCATATATTTT. Amino acid sequence: CASSPWTGTGNTIYF.

The chain combines TRBV28 with TRBJ1-5, with 10 bases identical to TRBD1. Germline loops: CDR1 MDHEN, CDR2 SYDVKM. The length of the CDR3 is 16 residues. With V trimmed by 6 bases and J by 6 bases, 11 bases remained unmatched. The CDR3 DNA sequence: TGTGCCAGCAGCCCACCGGGACAGGGGAGAGTTCAGCCCCAGCATTTT. It is translated as CASSPPGQGRVQPQHF.

A single count supports this clonotype. The chain has TRBV5-1 and TRBJ1-5; D gene uncertain. CDR3 length: 15 residues. Between the trimmed V and J ends, which lost 3 bases and 2 bases, there was a span of 12 bases. Germline-derived CDR1 and CDR2 are SGHRS and YFSETQ. The CDR3 here is CASSSLPGRNQPQHF. The CDR3 DNA reads TGCGCCAGCAGCTCCCTCCCGGGCCGCAATCAGCCCCAGCATTTT.

This clonotype was seen a few times. V gene TRBV27 combines with J gene TRBJ2-1, with a tentative D call TRBD1 (6 bases). Germline values: CDR1 MNHEY, CDR2 SMNVEV (reference sequence). The V end lost 4 bases, the J end lost 7 bases, and 17 bases lay between the germline ends. The CDR3 consists of 15 residues. CDR3 region: CASSSGTSNLNEQFF. CDR3 nucleotides: TGTGCCAGCAGTTCTGGGACATCAAACCTGAATGAGCAGTTCTTC.

J is TRBJ1-6 and V is TRBV11-2; possibly TRBD1 for D (6 bases). From germline, CDR1 is SGHAT and CDR2 FQNNGV. This CDR3 comprises 15 residues. V lost 6 bases and J 8 bases, leaving 17 bases between the germline ends. The CDR3 loop reads CASSELQGIDSPLHF. DNA for the CDR3: TGTGCCAGCAGTGAACTACAGGGAATTGATTCACCCCTCCACTTT. The full variable domain, with the rest looked up from reference TRBV11-2 and TRBJ1-6, is EAGVAQSPRYKIIEKRQSVAFWCNPISGHATLYWYQQILGQGPKLLIQFQNNGVVDDSQLPKDRFSAERLKGVDSTLKIQPAKLEDSAVYLCASSELQGIDSPLHFGNGTRLTVT.

This rearrangement joins TRBV11-2 to TRBJ2-7; 7 bases match TRBD1. Judging by the DNA end, TRBJ2-5 fits better; the J call may be wrong. The germline CDR1 and CDR2 sequences are SGHAT and FQNNGV. CDR3 length: 16 amino acids. CDR3 coding DNA: TGTGCCAGCAGCAGCAGACAGGGTGTGGCGGGAGAGACCCAGTACTTC. As protein: CASSSRQGVAGETQYF.

This chain links TRBV2 with TRBJ2-3; 8 bases line up with TRBD2. V lost 5 bases and J lost 5; bases outside the gene matches: 9. Germline V CDR1 and CDR2: SNHLY, FYNNEI. There are 15 residues in the CDR3. In DNA, the CDR3 is TGTGCCAGCAGTAGCCCAGCGGGGGTAGAAGATACGCAGTATTTT. Its protein is CASSSPAGVEDTQYF.

This CDR3 is CASRLRDRGSYTF. The CDR3 DNA follows: TGTGCCAGCAGGCTCCGGGACAGGGGGAGCTACACCTTC. The rearrangement links TRBV6-5 to TRBJ1-2, with 11 bases aligning to TRBD1. V gave up 6 bases and J gave up 9 bases; unmatched junction bases: 6. This CDR3 has 13 residues. The germline CDR1 and CDR2 sequences are MNHEY and SVGAGI.

The chain uses TRBV24-1 and TRBJ2-1; 10 bases match TRBD2. V was pared by 1 base and J by 6 bases, with 2 bases of the junction left unmatched. This CDR3 has 15 amino acids. In germline, CDR1 is KGHDR, CDR2 SFDVKD. The CDR3 protein is CATSDFPSGGNEQFF. The CDR3 nucleotides are TGTGCCACCAGTGATTTTCCTAGCGGGGGCAATGAGCAGTTCTTC.

The chain combines TRBV5-1 with TRBJ2-3; the D gene is possibly TRBD2 (6 bases). Trimming removed 4 bases from V and 0 bases from J, with 15 bases in between. The CDR3 totals 16 residues. Germline CDR1 SGHRS, CDR2 YFSETQ. The CDR3 is CASSLGGRASTDTQYF. DNA for the CDR3: TGCGCCAGCAGCCTGGGAGGACGGGCTAGCACAGATACGCAGTATTTT.